This T cell receptor (beta chain) appears in the sequencing data of a study of blood T cell repertoires in COVID-19. Whole-study context: Acute-phase and convalescent COVID-19 samples originated in the United States, Italy and Spain. Nucleic acid was either cDNA or gDNA, and it came from T cells, B-cell-depleted T cells, or PBMCs.

The CDR3 loop spans 12 amino acids. Trimming at V came to 6 bases and at J to 10 bases, leaving 5 bases not matched to a gene. Germline CDR1 reads LNHDA; CDR2 reads SQIVND (reference sequence). In the study's own analysis: Estimation of nucleated cell counts relied on the amplification of reference gene primers. Assay used: immunoSEQ multiplex PCR; TCRdb lists only in-frame clones, some missing. The V and J calls and clone size come from that table; D and trimming were worked out from the DNA. The table includes a few hundred thousand clones, roughly 80% detected once. The sample taken for sequencing was peripheral blood. The chain uses TRBV19 and TRBJ2-4; 8 bases map to TRBD1. The source is a man aged 60-69 years with acute or convalescent COVID-19. The CDR3 is CASSQGQGIQYF. CDR3 nucleotide sequence: TGTGCCAGTAGCCAAGGACAGGGAATTCAGTACTTC. The whole variable domain, filled in from reference TRBV19 and TRBJ2-4, reads DGGITQSPKYLFRKEGQNVTLSCEQNLNHDAMYWYRQDPGQGLRLIYYSQIVNDFQKGDIAEGYSVSREKKESFPLTVTSAQKNPTAFYLCASSQGQGIQYFGAGTRLSVL.